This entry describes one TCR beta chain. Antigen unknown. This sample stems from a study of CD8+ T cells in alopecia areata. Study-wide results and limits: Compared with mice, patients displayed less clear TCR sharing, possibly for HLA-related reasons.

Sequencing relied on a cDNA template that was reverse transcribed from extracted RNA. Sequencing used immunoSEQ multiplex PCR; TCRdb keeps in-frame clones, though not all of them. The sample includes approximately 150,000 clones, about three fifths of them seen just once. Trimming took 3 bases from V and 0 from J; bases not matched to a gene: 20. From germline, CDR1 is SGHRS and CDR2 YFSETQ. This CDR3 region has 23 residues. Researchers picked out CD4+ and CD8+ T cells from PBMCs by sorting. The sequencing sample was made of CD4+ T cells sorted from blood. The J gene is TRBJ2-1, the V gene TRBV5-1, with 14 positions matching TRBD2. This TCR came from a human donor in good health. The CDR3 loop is CASSSMGDWTSGRSKSSYNEQFF. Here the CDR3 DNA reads TGCGCCAGCAGCTCGATGGGGGATTGGACTAGCGGGAGGTCCAAAAGCTCCTACAATGAGCAGTTCTTC.